Given below is one TCR beta chain in context. In the original workflow: Amplification of reference gene primers provided the estimated nucleated cell counts. The assay was immunoSEQ multiplex PCR, and TCRdb's table has in-frame clones only and misses some. The V and J calls and clone size were taken over from that table, and D and trimming were inferred from the DNA. This table has roughly 110,000 clones, less than 80% appearing once. This sample stems from a study of blood T cell repertoires in COVID-19. Overall study context: Acute and convalescent COVID-19 samples came from the United States, Italy and Spain. PBMCs, B-cell-depleted T cells, or T cells were the source of the cDNA or gDNA that made up the material.

The clonotype was recovered from a man older than 75 with COVID-19, enrolled during active disease. Sequencing was performed on peripheral blood.

This chain's CDR3 is CASSQDELAGPYNEQFF. The CDR3, as DNA: TGTGCCAGCAGCCAAGATGAACTAGCGGGCCCCTACAATGAGCAGTTCTTC. The rearrangement uses TRBV4-2 and TRBJ2-1; TRBD2 matches 9 bases. The CDR3 covers 17 residues. The germline gives CDR1 LGHNA, CDR2 YNFKEQ. V lost 0 bases to trimming and J lost 2 bases; unmatched junction nucleotides: 5.